This T cell receptor (beta chain) was profiled in a study of circulating and synovial CD4+ cells in juvenile arthritis. Findings and caveats of the study: T cell genome counts differed by at least an order of magnitude between CPL and CD4 samples. Circulating pathogenic-like and bulk T cells looked alike by Vbeta family usage.

With regard to this clone: Its antigen remains unknown.

Libraries were prepared by immunoSEQ multiplex PCR; TCRdb keeps only in-frame clonotypes and omits some of them. This sample has about 39,000 clones, with approximately 93% found just once. The receptor was derived from a human donor with juvenile idiopathic arthritis. The specimen sequenced was CD4+ T cells from blood.

CDR3: CSVEGTYNTEAFF. The CDR3 DNA reads TGCAGCGTTGAGGGGACTTATAACACTGAAGCTTTCTTT. This chain connects TRBV29-1 to TRBJ1-1, with a possible D match to TRBD1 (5 bases). There are 13 residues in the CDR3. The V gene lost 3 bases and the J gene lost 2 bases, with 10 bases spanning the gap. CDR1 and CDR2 (germline): SQVTM, ANQGSEA.